This T cell receptor (beta chain) was captured in a study of T cell responses to AZD1222 COVID-19 vaccine. Profiled with immunoSEQ multiplex PCR; TCRdb holds only in-frame clones, not every one. This table holds some 47,000 clones, 75% to 85% found once. Trimming removed 4 bases at V and 0 bases at J, with 5 bases between. The CDR3 runs 13 residues. The germline gives CDR1 SGHTA, CDR2 FQGNSA. The chain recombines TRBV7-2 with TRBJ2-3, with no clear D. The receptor's source is an adult in good health. The material was peripheral blood, obtained on day 0 of AZD1222 vaccination. The CDR3 DNA sequence: TGTGCCAGCAGCTCGGGCAGCACAGATACGCAGTATTTT. This encodes CASSSGSTDTQYF.